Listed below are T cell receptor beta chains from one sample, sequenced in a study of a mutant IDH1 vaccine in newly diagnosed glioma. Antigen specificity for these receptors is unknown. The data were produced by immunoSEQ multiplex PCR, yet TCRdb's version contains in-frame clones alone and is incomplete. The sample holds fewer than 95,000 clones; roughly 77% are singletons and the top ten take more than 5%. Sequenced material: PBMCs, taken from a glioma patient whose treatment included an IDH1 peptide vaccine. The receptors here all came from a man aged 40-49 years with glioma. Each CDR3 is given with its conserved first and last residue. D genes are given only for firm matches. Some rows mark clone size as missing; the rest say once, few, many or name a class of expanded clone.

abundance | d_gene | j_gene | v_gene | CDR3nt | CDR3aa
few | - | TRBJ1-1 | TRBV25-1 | TGTGCCAGCAGTGAATATCTGGGCTTAGCTTTCTTT | CASSEYLGLAFF
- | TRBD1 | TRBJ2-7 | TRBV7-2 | TGTGCCAGCAGCTCCGGGACAGGGACCTACGAGCAGTACTTC | CASSSGTGTYEQYF
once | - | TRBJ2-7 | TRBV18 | TGTGCCAGCTCCACCACCCTGGACTTGGACGAGCAGTACTTC | CASSTTLDLDEQYF
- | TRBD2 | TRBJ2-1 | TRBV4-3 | TGCGCCAGCAGCCATGTAGCGGGGGGCCCCGGCAATGAGCAGTTCTTC | CASSHVAGGPGNEQFF
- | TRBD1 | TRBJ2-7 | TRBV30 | TGTGCCGGCGGACAGGGAGACTCCGAGCAGTACTTC | CAGGQGDSEQYF
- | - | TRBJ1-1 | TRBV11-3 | TGTGCCAGCAGCTTAGATCTCGACGGGGTGGCTTTCTTT | CASSLDLDGVAFF
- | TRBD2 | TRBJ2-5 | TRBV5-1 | TGCGCCAGCAGCTGGACTAGCGAGCAAGAGACCCAGTACTTC | CASSWTSEQETQYF
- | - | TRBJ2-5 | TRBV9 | TGTGCCAGCAGCGTAGTTTCATCCCGAAGGGGGGAGACCCAGTACTTC | CASSVVSSRRGETQYF
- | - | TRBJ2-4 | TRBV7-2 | TGTGCCAGCAGCTTAGCGGGGGCAAACATTCAGTACTTC | CASSLAGANIQYF
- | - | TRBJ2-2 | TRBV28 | TGTGCCAGCACCCCGGGGGCCCGGACCGGGGAGCTGTTTTTT | CASTPGARTGELFF
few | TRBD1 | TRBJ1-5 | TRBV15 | TGTGCCACCAGCAGAGATGTGACAGGGGATAATCAGCCCCAGCATTTT | CATSRDVTGDNQPQHF
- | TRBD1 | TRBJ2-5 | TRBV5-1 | TGCGCCAGCAGCTTGGGGGCAGGGGGTTTGTACCAAGAGACCCAGTACTTC | CASSLGAGGLYQETQYF
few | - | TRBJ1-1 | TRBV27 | TGTGCCAGCAGTTCGCCAACCGGACCGCTGAACACTGAAGCTTTCTTT | CASSSPTGPLNTEAFF
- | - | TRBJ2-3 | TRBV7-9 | TGTGCCAGCAGCTTCCCCGTTAATGCACTAGGACCTAGCACAGATACGCAGTATTTT | CASSFPVNALGPSTDTQYF
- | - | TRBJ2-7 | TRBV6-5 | TGTGCCAGCAGTTACTCGGGACATGGCTACGAGCAGTACTTC | CASSYSGHGYEQYF
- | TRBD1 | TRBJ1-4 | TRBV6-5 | TGTGCCAGCAGCTCGGACAGGGGTAATGAAAAACTGTTTTTT | CASSSDRGNEKLFF
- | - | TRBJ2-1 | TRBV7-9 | TGTGCCAGCAGCCCCCGAGGGGGGGCGAATGAGCAGTTCTTC | CASSPRGGANEQFF
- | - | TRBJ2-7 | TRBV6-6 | TGTGCCAGCAGGACCAGACTAGGGACCTACGAGCAGTACTTC | CASRTRLGTYEQYF
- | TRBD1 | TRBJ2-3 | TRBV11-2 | TGTGCCAGCAGCTTTGGACAGGGGGTATTTGATACGCAGTATTTT | CASSFGQGVFDTQYF
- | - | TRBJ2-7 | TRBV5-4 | TGTGCCAGCAGCAGGGAATTGCCCTACGAGCAGTACTTC | CASSRELPYEQYF